These T cell receptor beta chains were read from a single sample in a study of cytomegalovirus exposure and HLA in healthy donors. Profiled with immunoSEQ multiplex PCR; TCRdb holds only in-frame clones, not every one. The sample lists some 130,000 clones, around 60% occurring once. Material for sequencing was PBMCs. These receptors were collected from a man between 40 and 49 years old in good health and CMV-seropositive. CDR3s include the opening cysteine and the closing phenylalanine or tryptophan. The D gene is left open where the match is weak. The listing skips clone size in some rows; elsewhere it reads once, few, many or a size class.

clone size	D gene	V gene	CDR3 length	J gene	CDR3 DNA	CDR3 protein
-	TRBD2	TRBV6-5	15	TRBJ2-3	TGTGCCAGCAACCTAGCGGGGAGTAGCACAGATACGCAGTATTTT	CASNLAGSSTDTQYF
-	-	TRBV7-6	12	TRBJ2-7	TGTGCCAGCAGCCCGACAGGAACCGAGCAGTACTTC	CASSPTGTEQYF
-	-	TRBV19	15	TRBJ1-6	TGTGCCAGTACGTTCATGGGGGGTACTAATTCACCCCTCCACTTT	CASTFMGGTNSPLHF
-	TRBD2	TRBV10-3	14	TRBJ2-7	TGTGCCATCTCGGCAAGCGGGGGGACCTACGAGCAGTACTTC	CAISASGGTYEQYF
once	TRBD2	TRBV7-3	14	TRBJ2-7	TGTGCCAGCAGCTCTGGGACTAGCAACAGCGAGCAGTACTTC	CASSSGTSNSEQYF
-	TRBD1	TRBV5-1	16	TRBJ1-1	TGCGCCAGCAGCTTGGGGTTTCCAGGGGGCACCACTGAAGCTTTCTTT	CASSLGFPGGTTEAFF
-	-	TRBV6-5	13	TRBJ2-2	TGTGCCAGCAGTTCCGGATCTAGTCCCGAGCTGTTTTTT	CASSSGSSPELFF
-	TRBD1	TRBV9	16	TRBJ2-7	TGTGCCAGCAGCGTAGGGCCCCCGGGACAGGGGGTTGAGCAGTACTTC	CASSVGPPGQGVEQYF
-	-	TRBV11-2	14	TRBJ2-7	TGTGCCAGCAGCTTTAGCGACCTAACCTACGAGCAGTACTTC	CASSFSDLTYEQYF
few	-	TRBV10-3	13	TRBJ1-1	TGTGCCATCAGACAGGGTACGAACACTGAAGCTTTCTTT	CAIRQGTNTEAFF
-	-	TRBV2	14	TRBJ1-4	TGTGCCAGCAGGGAGCCCTGGGGAGCAGAAAAACTGTTTTTT	CASREPWGAEKLFF
-	TRBD1	TRBV4-1	16	TRBJ1-1	TGCGCCAGCAGCCATCGGACAGGGCTGGAGAACACTGAAGCTTTCTTT	CASSHRTGLENTEAFF
-	TRBD1	TRBV2	15	TRBJ1-2	TGTGCCAGCAGTGAAGCACGAGGAGTGAGAGGGGGCCACACCTTC	CASSEARGVRGGHTF
-	TRBD1	TRBV5-1	18	TRBJ1-1	TGCGCCAGCAGCCTACAGGGGGGGATGGGGATCATGAACACTGAAGCTTTCTTT	CASSLQGGMGIMNTEAFF
-	-	TRBV5-1	13	TRBJ1-1	TGCGCCAGCAGCTGGGAGGGAGGTACTGAAGCTTTCTTT	CASSWEGGTEAFF
-	TRBD2	TRBV9	15	TRBJ2-7	TGTGCCAGCAGCGTAGGCGGGCTAGCGGGCTACGAGCAGTACTTC	CASSVGGLAGYEQYF
few	TRBD1	TRBV6-5	14	TRBJ1-4	TGTGCCAGCAGTGACAGGGGGGCTAATGAAAAACTGTTTTTT	CASSDRGANEKLFF
-	TRBD1	TRBV19	16	TRBJ2-2	TGTGCCAGTAGTCGACAGGGAAGGACGAACACCGGGGAGCTGTTTTTT	CASSRQGRTNTGELFF
-	-	TRBV7-9	13	TRBJ2-1	TGTGCCAGGACAGTCAACCAAGGGAATGAGCAGTTCTTC	CARTVNQGNEQFF
-	-	TRBV2	12	TRBJ1-1	TGTGCCAGCCATCGAGTGAACACTGAAGCTTTCTTT	CASHRVNTEAFF
-	-	TRBV6-6	15	TRBJ2-2	TGTGCCAGCAGTTCCCAAACCCCAGGGTCCGGGGAGCTGTTTTTT	CASSSQTPGSGELFF
few	TRBD1	TRBV7-9	13	TRBJ1-1	TGTGCCAGCAGCCCCCGACAGGGCACTGAAGCTTTCTTT	CASSPRQGTEAFF
-	-	TRBV28	14	TRBJ1-2	TGTGCCAGCAGTCCAGGGGTTATGGTCTATGGCTACACCTTC	CASSPGVMVYGYTF
-	TRBD1	TRBV10-3	15	TRBJ1-5	TGTGCCATCAGTAGTGGGACAGGGGGCAACCAGCCCCAGCATTTT	CAISSGTGGNQPQHF
few	-	TRBV19	16	TRBJ1-5	TGTGCCAGTAGGTATGCGGGGACGGGTGCTAATCAGCCCCAGCATTTT	CASRYAGTGANQPQHF
once	TRBD1	TRBV27	14	TRBJ1-4	TGTGCCAGCAGTTCGGGACAGGGTGTGGAAAAACTGTTTTTT	CASSSGQGVEKLFF
once	-	TRBV7-9	14	TRBJ1-4	TGTGCCAGCAGCTTAGCCGGTACTAATGAAAAACTGTTTTTT	CASSLAGTNEKLFF
few	-	TRBV6-1	12	TRBJ1-5	TGTGCCAGCACCTCGTTGAGGCAGCCCCAGCATTTT	CASTSLRQPQHF
-	TRBD2	TRBV7-8	14	TRBJ2-7	TGTGCCAGCAGCTTACTAGCGGGAGCTGGGGAGCAGTACTTC	CASSLLAGAGEQYF
-	TRBD1	TRBV6-5	14	TRBJ1-2	TGTGCCAGCAGTCGCCCGGGGACAGGGGGCTGGTACACCTTC	CASSRPGTGGWYTF
few	-	TRBV4-3	15	TRBJ1-4	TGCGCCAGCAGCCAAGTTGAGGAGGGGCCGGAAAAACTGTTTTTT	CASSQVEEGPEKLFF
-	-	TRBV28	14	TRBJ1-2	TGTGCCAGCAGTTTCGCCCAGGTCCGCTATGGCTACACCTTC	CASSFAQVRYGYTF
-	-	TRBV11-1	14	TRBJ1-6	TGTGCCAGCAGCCCGGAGGGGTGGAATTCACCCCTCCACTTT	CASSPEGWNSPLHF
-	-	TRBV5-6	12	TRBJ2-2	TGTGCCAGCACCAGGGAGGCCGGGGAGCTGTTTTTT	CASTREAGELFF
-	-	TRBV7-3	13	TRBJ1-1	TGTGCCAGCAGCCCCGGAGCCAACACTGAAGCTTTCTTT	CASSPGANTEAFF
few	TRBD1	TRBV19	13	TRBJ1-1	TGTGCCAGTCAGGGGGCAGTGAACACTGAAGCTTTCTTT	CASQGAVNTEAFF
few	TRBD2	TRBV7-3	15	TRBJ2-1	TGTGCCAGCAGCCTGACTAGCGGGAGCGGGAATGAGCAGTTCTTC	CASSLTSGSGNEQFF
few	-	TRBV2	16	TRBJ1-2	TGTGCCAGCAGCGTCCGACAGGCACGGACCAACTATGGCTACACCTTC	CASSVRQARTNYGYTF
few	-	TRBV28	15	TRBJ2-2	TGTGCCAGCAGTTTATACGGGAGACGCACCGGGGAGCTGTTTTTT	CASSLYGRRTGELFF
-	-	TRBV7-8	15	TRBJ2-1	TGTGCCAGCAGCTCAAGGGGGAGCTCCTACAATGAGCAGTTCTTC	CASSSRGSSYNEQFF
-	TRBD2	TRBV5-1	16	TRBJ2-7	TGCGCCAGCAGCTTGGTCTCCCCTAGCGGTTCCTACGAGCAGTACTTC	CASSLVSPSGSYEQYF
once	-	TRBV6-5	14	TRBJ2-5	TGTGCCAGCAGTTACTCGAGCCCGCCCGGGACCCAGTACTTC	CASSYSSPPGTQYF
few	-	TRBV5-6	14	TRBJ2-7	TGTGCCAGCAGCTTAGGAGGGGATAGTTACGAGCAGTACTTC	CASSLGGDSYEQYF
-	-	TRBV7-8	14	TRBJ1-5	TGTGCCAGCAGCTTAGGGGGAGGGAATCAGCCCCAGCATTTT	CASSLGGGNQPQHF
-	-	TRBV6-5	13	TRBJ2-2	TGTGCCAGCAGTTACGGCCTCCCCGGGGAGCTGTTTTTT	CASSYGLPGELFF
-	-	TRBV29-1	12	TRBJ2-2	TGTACAGGGCAGGGGTCTGCCGGGGAGCTGTTTTTT	CTGQGSAGELFF
-	-	TRBV6-5	13	TRBJ2-1	TGTGCCAGCAGTTACTCGCTGGGACACGAGCAGTTCTTC	CASSYSLGHEQFF
-	TRBD1	TRBV5-5	20	TRBJ2-7	TGTGCCAGCAGTTCAGATATTCCGGGACAGGTAGGCCTCAAAACCTACGAGCAGTACTTC	CASSSDIPGQVGLKTYEQYF
-	TRBD1	TRBV10-3	15	TRBJ2-7	TGTGCCATCAGTGAGAAGGGGGCAGGGGTCTCCGAGCAGTACTTC	CAISEKGAGVSEQYF
-	-	TRBV7-8	16	TRBJ2-7	TGTGCCAGCAGCTTAGGTTTAACTACGAAGCCCTACGAGCAGTACTTC	CASSLGLTTKPYEQYF
few	TRBD2	TRBV9	15	TRBJ2-7	TGTGCCAGCAGCGTCGCCGGGACTAGCGGCTACGAGCAGTACTTC	CASSVAGTSGYEQYF
-	TRBD1	TRBV18	15	TRBJ1-2	TGTGCCAGCTCACCGGGGACAGGGGACGACTATGGCTACACCTTC	CASSPGTGDDYGYTF
-	TRBD2	TRBV7-6	14	TRBJ2-5	TGTGCCAGCAGCTCGACGGGACTAATGGAGACCCAGTACTTC	CASSSTGLMETQYF
few	-	TRBV14	13	TRBJ2-3	TGTGCCAGCAGCCAAGACCGGGCGGGTACGCAGTATTTT	CASSQDRAGTQYF
-	-	TRBV9	13	TRBJ2-5	TGTGCCAGCAGCGTAGCGGGGCAAGAGACCCAGTACTTC	CASSVAGQETQYF
few	-	TRBV7-9	14	TRBJ2-7	TGTGCCAGCAGCCCTTTGGTCACCTACTACGAGCAGTACTTC	CASSPLVTYYEQYF
-	-	TRBV28	12	TRBJ2-5	TGTGCCAGCAGTTTGCTAGAAGAGACCCAGTACTTC	CASSLLEETQYF
once	-	TRBV7-9	15	TRBJ1-6	TGTGCCAGCAGCAGGAGGGGCACCCGGGAGTCACCCCTCCACTTT	CASSRRGTRESPLHF
few	-	TRBV28	15	TRBJ1-1	TGTGCCAGCAGTTTGCCTGTTGGGCCCGACACTGAAGCTTTCTTT	CASSLPVGPDTEAFF
-	TRBD1	TRBV9	14	TRBJ1-2	TGTGCCAGCAGCGCCCAACAGGGGGCACATGGCTACACCTTC	CASSAQQGAHGYTF